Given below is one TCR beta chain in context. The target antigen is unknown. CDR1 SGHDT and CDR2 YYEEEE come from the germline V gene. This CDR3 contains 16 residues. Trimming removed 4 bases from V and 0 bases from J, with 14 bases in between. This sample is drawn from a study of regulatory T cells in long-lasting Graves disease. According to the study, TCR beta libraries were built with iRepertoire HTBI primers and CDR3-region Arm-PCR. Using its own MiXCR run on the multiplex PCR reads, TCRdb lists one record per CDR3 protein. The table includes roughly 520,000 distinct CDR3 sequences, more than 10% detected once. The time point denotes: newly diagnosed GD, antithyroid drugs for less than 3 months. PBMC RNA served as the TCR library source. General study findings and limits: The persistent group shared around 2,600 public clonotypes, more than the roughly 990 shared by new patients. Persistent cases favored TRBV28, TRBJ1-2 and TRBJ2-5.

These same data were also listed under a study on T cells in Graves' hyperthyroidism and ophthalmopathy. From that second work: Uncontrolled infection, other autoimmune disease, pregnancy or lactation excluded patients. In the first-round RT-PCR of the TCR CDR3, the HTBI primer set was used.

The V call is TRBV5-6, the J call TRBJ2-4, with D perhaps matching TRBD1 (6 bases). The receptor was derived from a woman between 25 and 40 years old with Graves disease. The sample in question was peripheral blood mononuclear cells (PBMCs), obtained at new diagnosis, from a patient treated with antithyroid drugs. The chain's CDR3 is CASSPKDRIAKNIQYF. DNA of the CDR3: TGTGCCAGCAGCCCCAAAGACAGGATAGCCAAAAACATTCAGTACTTC.